The rows below give T cell receptor beta chains drawn from one sample of a study of cytomegalovirus exposure and HLA in healthy donors. The protocol was immunoSEQ multiplex PCR, while the TCRdb copy is restricted to in-frame clones and leaves out a portion. The table includes fewer than 200,000 clones, 60% to 80% detected once. The sequenced sample was PBMCs. These receptors originate from a male donor in good health and CMV-seronegative. The conserved cysteine and the conserved F or W are not part of the CDR3 here.

TRBJ2-5	TRBV5-1	ASSLTGVLQETQY
TRBJ1-1	TRBV5-1	ASSWKGGTEAF
TRBJ2-1	TRBV6-4	ASRPKRDSYNEQF
TRBJ1-6	TRBV19	ASRSEGERWNSPLH
TRBJ2-3	TRBV30	AWDTGLGTQY
TRBJ1-1	TRBV18	ASSPGRDTEAF
TRBJ2-3	TRBV30	AWTPGGDTQY
TRBJ2-2	TRBV28	AIGLNWRRFTGELF
TRBJ2-7	TRBV12-5	ASGWLYEQY
TRBJ2-7	TRBV6-5	ASSYETSGSSYEQY
TRBJ1-4	TRBV6-5	ASRGHITTNEKLF
TRBJ2-2	TRBV5-4	ASSLPGLATSNTGELF
TRBJ2-7	TRBV5-6	ASSSRTGEQY
TRBJ1-5	TRBV10-3	AISERGAVGQPQH
TRBJ2-5	TRBV6-5	ASSVRDQETQY
TRBJ1-4	TRBV5-4	ASSPTGGGPSTNEKLF
TRBJ2-3	TRBV7-3	ASSLSGGTDTQY
TRBJ2-7	TRBV5-6	ASSSSGQPYEQY
TRBJ2-3	TRBV6-5	ASSTQSGASDTQY
TRBJ1-2	TRBV6-1	ASSEWTDRGGYT
TRBJ1-2	TRBV6-1	ASSEAQGGDGYP
TRBJ2-7	TRBV5-1	TSSLGQGVREQY
TRBJ2-1	TRBV19	ASSIGDRVDNEQF
TRBJ1-1	TRBV7-6	ASSLSGNTEAF
TRBJ1-4	TRBV11-2	ASSLGTGVTNEKLF
TRBJ2-1	TRBV7-8	ASSLKLLAGGSEQF
TRBJ2-7	TRBV9	ASSVGRTSSYEQY
TRBJ2-3	TRBV28	ASSSGSRTDTDTQY
TRBJ2-7	TRBV6-5	ASSLGTGGGYEQY
TRBJ2-5	TRBV7-3	ASSAGQGARETQY
TRBJ2-1	TRBV19	ASSMASGHYNEQF
TRBJ1-5	TRBV4-2	ASSPTGQPQH
TRBJ1-1	TRBV7-2	ASSLAGQGWAF
TRBJ2-7	TRBV11-2	ASSSPGLTNEQY
TRBJ2-1	TRBV5-1	ASSLVAGGKYNEQF
TRBJ2-1	TRBV11-3	ASSLTGSYNEQF
TRBJ2-7	TRBV14	ASSQDPPWVLAGEFEQY
TRBJ1-6	TRBV6-1	ATLPTGYRAGPLH
TRBJ1-2	TRBV19	ASTPGTGNGYT
TRBJ2-7	TRBV28	ATARDRGYEQY
TRBJ2-2	TRBV27	ASSFGGGLWDTGELF
TRBJ1-1	TRBV28	ASSLAQAPEAF
TRBJ1-2	TRBV6-1	ASSLQGAQGYT
TRBJ1-5	TRBV7-8	ASSRQGIGDQPQH
TRBJ2-3	TRBV19	ASSMIALTDTQY
TRBJ2-7	TRBV7-9	ASSHAGISYEQY
TRBJ2-2	TRBV27	ASNLGAGGTGELF